The TCR beta chain under discussion was sequenced for a study of somatic mutations in cytotoxic T cells in rheumatoid arthritis (dated by TCRdb to about 2017). Context from the whole study: Patient peripheral blood (30 ml EDTA) was drawn right after diagnosis and before any treatment started. The median ages of the patient and control groups were essentially identical. A total of 65 rheumatoid arthritis patients and over 15 healthy controls underwent TCRB deep sequencing. A FACSAria II or Sony SH800 was used to flow-sort some V beta antibody-stained T-cell populations at nearly 100% purity, and TCRB sequencing was also done on sorted V beta1+ cells. Whether expanded CD8+ T-cell clones in untreated, newly diagnosed rheumatoid arthritis carry somatic mutations was the study question, and clonality was characterized with TCRB deep sequencing. Overall study outcomes, separate from this receptor: The expanded CD8+ clones had unknown antigen targets, and not appearing in virus-specific databases did not rule out that they were virus-specific. Several identical CD8+ TCRB sequences were found in both blood and synovial fluid, and in about an eighth of the 65 patients the largest CD8+ clone exceeded 20% of CD8+ cells. In patients, CD8+ clonality rose with age (Spearman r of about 0.53), which was not the case in healthy controls. The finding that TRBV07 was slightly underrepresented in patients was left unadjusted for multiple comparisons. Rheumatoid arthritis patients and age-matched healthy controls did not significantly differ in CD8+ T-cell clonality.

On an AutoMACS, CD4+ and CD8+ cells were isolated via positive magnetic bead selection, and their purity was verified by flow cytometry. A TCR V beta antibody panel was used in flow cytometry to screen first for clonal expansions, which were then characterized by TCRB deep sequencing of sorted CD8+ fractions. Ficoll-Paque PLUS density gradient separation was used to isolate peripheral blood mononuclear cells. DNA from CD4-enriched, CD8-enriched or PBMC samples was extracted using Nucleospin Tissue or Tissue XS kits and then quantified on a Qubit 2.0 fluorometer. A note on this clone: No antigen is known for it. No base-level quality is on record; no much larger clone is a single base apart.

TCRB CDR3 sequencing used the immunoSEQ assay on genomic DNA. Processing in the source paper ran as follows. Published virus-specific TCRB sequences were compared with patient CD8+ clones larger than 1%, and only a few matches were found. Only productive TCRB rearrangements were included in the analyses. Defining a clone by its unique TCRB CDR3 sequence, the study calculated clonality as a productive clonality index derived from Shannon entropy. Repertoire overlap for a pair of samples was computed from each clone's template counts relative to total templates per sample. V-gene usage from TCRB sequencing and V-gene usage measured by flow cytometry were correlated (Spearman r of around 0.6). In TCRdb, the immuneACCESS table is reduced to in-frame sequences with V and J assigned. These tables do not hold every clone; where another copy was compared, an unresolved V gene accounts for under half, and the others remain unexplained. For V, J and clone size, that table is used; D and trimming come from the DNA. The sample data list over a thousand clones, and 76% of these were observed just once. The top ten clonotypes cover about 14% of the sample.

From its cysteine to its phenylalanine, the CDR3 spans 17 amino acids. The DNA shown is the 51-base CDR3, in frame from base 1. Trimming costs V 5 bases and J 0 bases, and their ends lie 18 bases apart. The germline V gene (reference sequence) sets CDR1 to PRHDT and CDR2 to FYEKMQ. The source is an adult with rheumatoid arthritis. The sample taken for sequencing was CD8+ T cells sorted from blood. In this chain, TRBV13 is recombined with TRBJ2-3; perhaps TRBD2 is the D gene, with 5 bases matching. The CDR3 region has the sequence CASSLPRLAGSTDTQYF. The DNA sequence is TGTGCCAGCAGCCTCCCTAGGCTTGCGGGTAGCACAGATACGCAGTATTTT.